This is a list of T cell receptor beta chains from one sample in a study of cytomegalovirus exposure and HLA in healthy donors. Data came from immunoSEQ multiplex PCR; TCRdb stores just in-frame clones and leaves some out. In the table there are 250,000 or so clones, about nine tenths of which are singletons. Input material: PBMCs. Receptor source: a girl between 2 and 10 years old in good health and CMV-seronegative. The conserved cysteine and the conserved F or W are not part of the CDR3 here. A D gene is named only where the DNA matches it firmly. Not all rows give a size; the values are once, few, many and, for expanded clones, a class.

CDR3,size,D,V
ASRTSGADTQY,NA,TRBD2,TRBV9
ASSLGLNTDTQY,NA,NA,TRBV5-6
ASSLGVKDTQY,NA,NA,TRBV7-9
ASTPTSGRAGETQY,NA,TRBD2,TRBV19
ASSRQSSYNSPLH,NA,NA,TRBV5-1
ASSSNRGDSGEQY,once,TRBD1,TRBV18
ASSSLLTGEDGYT,NA,TRBD1,TRBV6-5
ASIGQLNTEAF,NA,NA,TRBV6-5
ASTTGDRSGYT,NA,TRBD1,TRBV27
ASGTGVEETQY,NA,TRBD1,TRBV2
ASSSGTNTGELF,NA,NA,TRBV27
SVEETSGGFGEQF,NA,TRBD2,TRBV29-1
ASSFEGVDGYT,once,NA,TRBV7-9
ASSPTGTGSYEQY,few,TRBD1,TRBV6-1
ASRGGYEQY,NA,TRBD2,TRBV27
ASSQGQGGTEAF,NA,TRBD1,TRBV7-9
ASSLVSGRTMGTDTQY,NA,TRBD2,TRBV5-6
AWCRDRGTGELF,NA,TRBD1,TRBV30
ASSSTGLGYT,NA,TRBD1,TRBV11-1
ASRPQTGGNGELF,NA,TRBD1,TRBV6-5
AWGMTGYEQY,NA,NA,TRBV30
AGSLTYEQY,NA,NA,TRBV7-9
ASSLAALAGPTDTQY,NA,TRBD2,TRBV7-3
ASSEGGLAATREQF,NA,NA,TRBV10-2
ASKGRGGGYEQY,NA,NA,TRBV6-1
ARWVGADQPQH,NA,NA,TRBV5-6
ASSQSITEYNEQF,NA,NA,TRBV4-2
ASSEVNDEKLF,NA,NA,TRBV7-9
AISESGGDSNQPQH,NA,NA,TRBV10-3
ASSLGGYSNQPQH,NA,NA,TRBV7-8
ASSLSRAGTEAF,NA,NA,TRBV5-4
ASSQVETGHQPQH,NA,TRBD1,TRBV4-1
ASDPGTSGRLNTGELF,once,TRBD2,TRBV4-1
ASELTTGERQPQH,NA,TRBD1,TRBV6-1
SSSWGPTSGKTNEQF,NA,TRBD2,TRBV7-9
ASSQEGGPRAF,NA,NA,TRBV4-1
ASSIVAGQGLNEQF,NA,TRBD1,TRBV19
ASKYTGPNTEAF,NA,NA,TRBV6-1
SVPVTEQGRYGYT,NA,NA,TRBV29-1